This T cell receptor (beta chain) is from a study of blood T cell repertoires in COVID-19. Study in general: Two negative PCRs, clearance, or symptom resolution characterized the recovered Cohort 3 donors.

The V gene's germline CDR1 is SGDLS and CDR2 YYNGEE. With V trimmed by 4 bases and J by 0 bases, 4 bases remained unmatched. The CDR3 has 17 amino acids. Method: immunoSEQ multiplex PCR; TCRdb's copy keeps in-frame clones and lacks some. This sample has fewer than 200,000 clones; 79% occur once, and the top ten carry 15% to 20%. In assigning cohorts, the study relied on participant-reported clinical history. Source material: PBMCs or T cells enriched from blood (not recorded which). The chain employs TRBV9 and TRBJ2-2, with 12 bases that match TRBD2. The receptor's source is a woman in her sixties or seventies in a cohort exposed to, infected with or recovered from COVID-19 (not recorded which). Here the CDR3 reads CASSPRLAGANTGELFF. CDR3 DNA: TGTGCCAGCAGCCCAAGACTAGCGGGAGCGAACACCGGGGAGCTGTTTTTT.